The clone carrying this TCR beta chain occurred once. This record belongs to a study of blood T cell repertoires in COVID-19. Study-wide background: Some COVID-19 samples were acute and others convalescent; all came from the United States, Italy and Spain. PBMCs, B-cell-depleted T cells, or T cells provided the cDNA or gDNA that made up the material.

In the original processing: Reference gene primer amplification gave estimated nucleated cell counts. Clones were read by immunoSEQ multiplex PCR, and TCRdb kept only the in-frame ones, dropping some. V and J calls and clone size follow that table, whereas D and trimming were derived from the DNA. This table holds over 130,000 clones, approximately 83% found once. Sequenced sample: peripheral blood. The clonotype was recovered from a man in his 70s with acute or convalescent COVID-19.

The CDR3 DNA sequence: TGTGCCAGCAGTGTGACTAGCGGGAGTTTGTTGCAGTTCTTC. Protein sequence: CASSVTSGSLLQFF. The chain is built from TRBV28 and TRBJ2-1; 12 nucleotides agree with TRBD2. CDR3 length: 14 amino acids. The trim removed 5 bases at V and 12 bases at J, leaving 8 bases unmatched. Looked up from germline, CDR1 is MDHEN and CDR2 is SYDVKM.